Listed below are T cell receptor beta chains from one sample, sequenced in a study of T-cell memory formation after mild COVID-19. One entry per CDR3 protein results from TCRdb running MiXCR on the 5' RACE reads. The table has around 200,000 distinct CDR3 sequences, just over 9.5% seen once. The sample taken for sequencing was PBMCs or a T cell subset sorted from them (not recorded which). The source of these receptors is a man aged 18 to 30 who had mild COVID-19 (a few samples of this study predate the infection). Cell type and time point are not known. Both conserved end residues are part of each CDR3. D genes are given only for firm matches. Only part of the rows carry a size: once, few, many, or a class if the clone is expanded.

v_call: TRBV5-1
clone_size: few
j_call: TRBJ1-4
d_call: NA
cdr3_aa: CASSSSPAANEKLFF
cdr3_nt: TGCGCCAGCAGCTCGTCTCCTGCAGCTAATGAAAAACTGTTTTTT

v_call: TRBV20-1
clone_size: NA
j_call: TRBJ2-3
d_call: TRBD1
cdr3_aa: CSAREQGAGTDTQYF
cdr3_nt: TGCAGTGCTAGAGAACAGGGGGCCGGCACAGATACGCAGTATTTT

v_call: TRBV7-2
clone_size: NA
j_call: TRBJ2-7
d_call: NA
cdr3_aa: CASSSSWTVSYEQYF
cdr3_nt: TGTGCCAGCAGTTCCTCATGGACTGTATCCTACGAGCAGTACTTC

v_call: TRBV9
clone_size: few
j_call: TRBJ2-7
d_call: TRBD1
cdr3_aa: CASSEQGASFYEQYF
cdr3_nt: TGTGCCAGCAGTGAACAGGGGGCTAGCTTCTACGAGCAGTACTTC

v_call: TRBV12-3/TRBV12-4
clone_size: many
j_call: TRBJ1-1
d_call: NA
cdr3_aa: CASSWGGTEAFF
cdr3_nt: TGTGCCAGCAGCTGGGGTGGGACTGAAGCTTTCTTT

v_call: TRBV5-5
clone_size: few
j_call: TRBJ1-2
d_call: NA
cdr3_aa: CASSLVGGSLGGYTF
cdr3_nt: TGTGCCAGCAGCTTGGTCGGGGGCTCCCTAGGGGGCTACACCTTC

v_call: TRBV7-3
clone_size: few
j_call: TRBJ1-1
d_call: NA
cdr3_aa: CASSLMVGYTEAFF
cdr3_nt: TGTGCCAGCAGCTTAATGGTCGGGTACACTGAAGCTTTCTTT

v_call: TRBV9
clone_size: few
j_call: TRBJ1-1
d_call: NA
cdr3_aa: CASTRTGGPDTEAFF
cdr3_nt: TGTGCCAGCACCCGTACTGGGGGGCCGGACACTGAAGCTTTCTTT

v_call: TRBV5-1
clone_size: many
j_call: TRBJ2-3
d_call: TRBD1
cdr3_aa: CASSPRDRGSTDTQYF
cdr3_nt: TGCGCCAGCAGCCCCCGGGACAGGGGGAGCACAGATACGCAGTATTTT

v_call: TRBV2
clone_size: NA
j_call: TRBJ2-5
d_call: NA
cdr3_aa: CASSRHLETQYF
cdr3_nt: TGTGCCAGCAGTCGACACTTGGAGACCCAGTACTTC

v_call: TRBV12-3/TRBV12-4
clone_size: many
j_call: TRBJ2-2
d_call: NA
cdr3_aa: CASRGPNRVSGELFF
cdr3_nt: TGTGCCAGCAGGGGGCCTAACAGAGTATCCGGGGAGCTGTTTTTT

v_call: TRBV4-2
clone_size: few
j_call: TRBJ2-4
d_call: NA
cdr3_aa: CASSQDRQNIQYF
cdr3_nt: TGTGCCAGCAGCCAAGATCGACAAAACATTCAGTACTTC

v_call: TRBV24-1
clone_size: NA
j_call: TRBJ2-5
d_call: TRBD1
cdr3_aa: CATSGSGGPGETQYF
cdr3_nt: TGTGCCACCAGTGGATCAGGGGGCCCCGGAGAGACCCAGTACTTC

v_call: TRBV20-1
clone_size: few
j_call: TRBJ1-1
d_call: NA
cdr3_aa: CSATEPNTEAFF
cdr3_nt: TGCAGTGCGACAGAACCGAACACTGAAGCTTTCTTT

v_call: TRBV5-1
clone_size: many
j_call: TRBJ1-2
d_call: TRBD1
cdr3_aa: CASSRDSSYGYTF
cdr3_nt: TGCGCCAGCAGCAGGGACAGTTCGTATGGCTACACCTTC

v_call: TRBV25-1
clone_size: few
j_call: TRBJ1-4
d_call: NA
cdr3_aa: CASGGTNEKLFF
cdr3_nt: TGTGCCAGCGGAGGAACTAATGAAAAACTGTTTTTT

v_call: TRBV6-2/TRBV6-3
clone_size: NA
j_call: TRBJ1-2
d_call: TRBD1
cdr3_aa: CASITGTGVGGYTF
cdr3_nt: TGTGCCAGCATTACCGGGACAGGGGTCGGTGGCTACACCTTC

v_call: TRBV10-3
clone_size: few
j_call: TRBJ1-1
d_call: NA
cdr3_aa: CAISESRGNTEAFF
cdr3_nt: TGTGCCATCAGTGAGTCGAGGGGGAACACTGAAGCTTTCTTT

v_call: TRBV7-2
clone_size: many
j_call: TRBJ2-7
d_call: NA
cdr3_aa: CASSPWDGEQYF
cdr3_nt: TGTGCCAGCAGCCCCTGGGACGGCGAGCAGTACTTC

v_call: TRBV5-1
clone_size: few
j_call: TRBJ2-5
d_call: NA
cdr3_aa: CASSSGWGRETQYF
cdr3_nt: TGCGCCAGCAGCTCCGGATGGGGTCGAGAGACCCAGTACTTC

v_call: TRBV7-2
clone_size: few
j_call: TRBJ2-3
d_call: TRBD1
cdr3_aa: CASSPAQGGTDTQYF
cdr3_nt: TGTGCCAGCAGCCCGGCGCAGGGGGGCACAGATACGCAGTATTTT

v_call: TRBV5-8
clone_size: few
j_call: TRBJ2-3
d_call: NA
cdr3_aa: CASSPLPDTQYF
cdr3_nt: TGTGCCAGCAGCCCCCTACCAGATACGCAGTATTTT

v_call: TRBV6-2/TRBV6-3
clone_size: NA
j_call: TRBJ1-5
d_call: TRBD1
cdr3_aa: CASSADRWGNQPQHF
cdr3_nt: TGTGCCAGCAGTGCGGACAGGTGGGGCAATCAGCCCCAGCATTTT